Shown below are 7 T cell receptor beta chains from a single sample sequenced in a study of blood T cell repertoires in COVID-19. Measured with immunoSEQ multiplex PCR; TCRdb has only the in-frame clones, and not every one. The sample has some 110,000 clones; around nine tenths are singletons. The sample comprised peripheral blood. Receptors originate from a man aged 35-49 years with acute or convalescent COVID-19.

The V and J genes are TRBV5-6 and TRBJ1-1; D possibly corresponds to TRBD1 (6 bases). CDR1 is SGHDT and CDR2 is YYEEEE in the germline V gene. This CDR3 contains 12 residues. V lost 8 bases and J 2 bases, leaving 10 bases between the germline ends. CDR3 region: CASRTVNTEAFF. CDR3 DNA: TGTGCCAGTCGGACAGTTAACACTGAAGCTTTCTTT.

The chain combines TRBV7-2 with TRBJ2-3, with TRBD2 matching over 11 bases. Per germline, CDR1 SGHTA and CDR2 FQGNSA. The V segment lost 4 bases and the J segment 3 bases; nucleotides outside the gene matches: 15. There are 19 residues in the CDR3. The CDR3 DNA follows: TGTGCCAGCAGCTCCCTTCCTATAGCGGGGGGGCAGGGGACAGATACGCAGTATTTT. Translated: CASSSLPIAGGQGTDTQYF.

V gene TRBV12-5 combines with J gene TRBJ2-5; D possibly corresponds to TRBD2 (6 bases). The CDR3 covers 18 residues. The germline V gene encodes CDR1 LGHNT and CDR2 FRNRAP. V dropped 3 bases and J dropped 3 bases, with 23 bases sitting between them. CDR3 residues: CASGFTLPGRDGEETQYF. The CDR3 DNA reads TGTGCTAGTGGTTTCACACTGCCCGGGAGAGATGGGGAAGAGACCCAGTACTTC.

V and J are TRBV21-1 and TRBJ1-4; the table's D call of TRBD1 was not tested on the DNA. TRBV21-1 corresponds to a pseudogene. The CDR3 runs to 16 residues. The CDR3 region has the DNA TGTGCCAGCAGCAAAGGCCTGGGACAGGGGGTGCAAAAACTGTTTTTT. Protein: CASSKGLGQGVQKLFF.

The J gene is TRBJ2-6, the V gene TRBV5-1; 7 bases are a match to TRBD1. Trimming at V came to 4 bases and at J to 2 bases, leaving 9 bases not matched to a gene. CDR1 and CDR2 (germline): SGHRS, YFSETQ. The CDR3 loop spans 17 amino acids. CDR3 loop: CASSPTGRGTGANVLTF. As DNA, the CDR3 is TGCGCCAGCAGCCCGACAGGGAGAGGTACTGGGGCCAACGTCCTGACTTTC.

This clone was observed once. The chain uses TRBV21-1 and TRBJ2-1; the table's D call, TRBD2, has no DNA check behind it. TRBV21-1 is a documented pseudogene. This CDR3 has 17 amino acids. In DNA form, the CDR3 reads TGTGCCAGCAGCGCCCCCAAGCGGGAGGGACCCTACAATGAGCAGTTCTTC. As protein: CASSAPKREGPYNEQFF.

The genes are TRBV4-1 and TRBJ1-5; the match to TRBD1 covers 7 bases. Germline-derived CDR1 and CDR2 are MGHRA and YSYEKL. The CDR3 runs 16 residues. The J segment lost 4 bases and the V segment lost 1 base, leaving 7 bases of the junction unmatched. The CDR3 sequence is CASSQVPGQRNQPQHF. The DNA of the CDR3 is TGCGCCAGCAGCCAAGTCCCGGGACAGCGGAATCAGCCCCAGCATTTT.